Listed below are T cell receptor beta chains from one sample, sequenced in a study of T-cell memory formation after mild COVID-19. TCRdb passed the 5' RACE reads through MiXCR, listing each CDR3 protein once. This table holds about 90,000 distinct CDR3 sequences, about 13% found once. The sequencing sample was made of PBMCs or a T cell subset sorted from them (not recorded which). These receptors were obtained from an adult woman who had mild COVID-19 (a few samples of this study predate the infection). Cell type and time point are not known. Each CDR3 is given with its conserved first and last residue. The D gene is left open where the match is weak. The listing skips clone size in some rows; elsewhere it reads once, few, many or a size class.

D | length | size | J | V | CDR3 | DNA
TRBD2 | 16 | few | TRBJ2-3 | TRBV11-2 | CASSLEDSGRGRTQYF | TGTGCCAGCAGCTTAGAGGACAGCGGGAGGGGTCGTACGCAGTATTTT
NA | 14 | once | TRBJ2-1 | TRBV20-1 | CSAKQLSSYNEQFF | TGCAGTGCTAAGCAGTTATCCTCCTACAATGAGCAGTTCTTC
NA | 15 | many | TRBJ2-1 | TRBV19 | CASSISQGGYNEQFF | TGTGCCAGTAGTATAAGCCAGGGGGGATACAATGAGCAGTTCTTC
NA | 16 | many | TRBJ2-7 | TRBV4-2 | CASSQDGRGETYEQYF | TGTGCCAGCAGCCAAGATGGCAGGGGCGAGACCTACGAGCAGTACTTC
NA | 17 | few | TRBJ2-1 | TRBV4-3 | CASSQDKASSSYNEQFF | TGCGCCAGCAGCCAAGATAAGGCGTCTAGCTCCTACAATGAGCAGTTCTTC
NA | 13 | NA | TRBJ2-7 | TRBV9 | CASSPGIPYEQYF | TGTGCCAGCAGCCCAGGGATTCCCTACGAGCAGTACTTC
TRBD2 | 13 | NA | TRBJ2-1 | TRBV7-9 | CASSRGLVDEQFF | TGTGCCAGCAGCCGCGGACTAGTTGACGAGCAGTTCTTC
NA | 15 | NA | TRBJ1-1 | TRBV19 | CASCDRISLNTEAFF | TGTGCCAGTTGTGACAGGATCTCCCTCAACACTGAAGCTTTCTTT
NA | 13 | NA | TRBJ2-7 | TRBV15 | CATRDSRSYEQYF | TGTGCCACCAGGGACAGCCGCTCCTACGAGCAGTACTTC
NA | 14 | NA | TRBJ1-1 | TRBV29-1 | CSVGNRERNTEAFF | TGCAGCGTTGGCAACAGGGAAAGGAACACTGAAGCTTTCTTT
NA | 13 | NA | TRBJ1-2 | TRBV5-1 | CASSLRGTYGYTF | TGCGCCAGCAGCTTGAGAGGGACCTATGGCTACACCTTC
NA | 13 | NA | TRBJ2-7 | TRBV9 | CASSSVDGYEQYF | TGTGCCAGCAGCTCTGTAGACGGCTACGAGCAGTACTTC
NA | 17 | NA | TRBJ1-3 | TRBV5-1 | CASSLDPGIISGNTIYF | TGCGCCAGCAGCTTGGACCCAGGAATAATCTCTGGAAACACCATATATTTT
TRBD1 | 17 | once | TRBJ2-3 | TRBV24-1 | CATSDGGQGLYGDTQYF | TGTGCCACCAGTGATGGCGGACAGGGCTTGTATGGAGATACGCAGTATTTT